This TCR beta chain was obtained from a study of blood T cell repertoires in COVID-19. Study information: From T cells, B-cell-depleted T cells, or PBMCs came the material, which was cDNA or gDNA.

In this sample, this clone turned up once. Sequencing used immunoSEQ multiplex PCR; TCRdb keeps in-frame clones, though not all of them. The table shows roughly 74,000 clones, with roughly 89% occurring only once. The germline V gene encodes CDR1 SGHVS and CDR2 FQNEAQ. This CDR3 comprises 14 residues. The V gene end was trimmed by 3 bases and the J gene end by 3 bases; junction bases not matched to a gene: 4. Grouping used clinical history reported by participants in a survey and questionnaire. This TCR was recovered from a woman aged 45 to 65 with acute COVID-19. This chain joins TRBV7-8 and TRBJ2-7, with 8 bases fitting TRBD2. The sequencing input was PBMCs or T cells enriched from blood (not recorded which). CDR3 region: CASSLLSGSYEQYF. DNA for the CDR3: TGTGCCAGCAGCTTGCTCAGCGGGAGCTACGAGCAGTACTTC.